This TCR beta chain was sequenced during a study of T cell repertoires in cytomegalovirus infection (dated by TCRdb to about 2019). Background on the whole study: Donor HLA type was relevant to the analysis, as public TCR beta signatures indicated carriage of CMV infection together with the matching HLA type.

Reads for this sample came from an Illumina HiSeq 1500. In-frame beta chains were kept once TCRdb had trimmed the public reads at Q25 with fastp and called clones with MiXCR. Every CDR3 protein is listed once, alongside the most common genes and DNA of its rows. The sample table contains about 360,000 distinct CDR3 sequences; only one count was recorded for less than 20% of them. Around 9.3% of the sample lies in the top ten. With respect to this clonotype: The target of this receptor is not known. No per-base quality is available; no much larger clone lies one base away.

The CDR3 measures 17 amino acids from cysteine to phenylalanine. Only the CDR3 DNA stays, 51 bases, in frame from base 1. The junction shows trimming of 1 base on V and 1 base on J, plus 14 bases between the germline ends. CDR1 and CDR2 are drawn from the germline V gene (reference sequence): MNHNY, SVGAGI. Here is what the overall study found, with its caveats: In both this cohort and an independent roughly 360-donor cohort, the cumulative frequency of public TCR beta family members distinguished carriers of CMV infection plus the relevant HLA type. In the ex vivo response, HLA-C-restricted CMV-specific TCR beta clonotypes were dominant, and in two of eight donors the single most frequent clonotype came from this HLA-C-restricted group.

The source is a human donor in good health (CMV status not recorded). Some clones in this sample may be carry-over from other donors' samples. Sequenced input: PBMCs. This receptor chain uses TRBV6-6 and TRBJ1-5; the D region possibly corresponds to TRBD1 (5 bases align). The CDR3 sequence is CASSYLAGMGSNQPQHF. The DNA sequence follows: TGTGCCAGCAGTTACTTAGCAGGGATGGGGAGCAATCAGCCCCAGCATTTT.